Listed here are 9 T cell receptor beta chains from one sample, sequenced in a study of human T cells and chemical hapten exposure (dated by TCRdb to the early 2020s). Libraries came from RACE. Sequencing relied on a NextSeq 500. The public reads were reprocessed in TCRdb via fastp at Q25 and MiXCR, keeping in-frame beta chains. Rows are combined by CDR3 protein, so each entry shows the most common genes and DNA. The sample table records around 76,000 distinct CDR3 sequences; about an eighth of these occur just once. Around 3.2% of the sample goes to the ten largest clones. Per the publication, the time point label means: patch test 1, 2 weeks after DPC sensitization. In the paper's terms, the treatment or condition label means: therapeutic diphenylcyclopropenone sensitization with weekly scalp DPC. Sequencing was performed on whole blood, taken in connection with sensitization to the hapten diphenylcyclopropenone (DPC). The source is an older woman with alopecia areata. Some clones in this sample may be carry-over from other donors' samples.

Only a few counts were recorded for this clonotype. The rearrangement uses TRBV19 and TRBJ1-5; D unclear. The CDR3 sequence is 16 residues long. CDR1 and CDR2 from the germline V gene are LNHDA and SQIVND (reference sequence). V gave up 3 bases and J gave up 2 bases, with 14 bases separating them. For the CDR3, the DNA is TGTGCCAGTAGTATTGAGGCAACCTTAGGCAATCAGCCCCAGCATTTT. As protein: CASSIEATLGNQPQHF.

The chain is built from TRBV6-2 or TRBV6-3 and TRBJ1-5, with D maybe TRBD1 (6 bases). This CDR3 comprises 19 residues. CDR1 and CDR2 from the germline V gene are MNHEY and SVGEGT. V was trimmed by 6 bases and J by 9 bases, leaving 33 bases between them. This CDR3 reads CASSLRGNYRVLVKWPQHF. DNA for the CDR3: TGTGCCAGCAGCCTAAGAGGAAACTACAGGGTCCTCGTGAAATGGCCCCAGCATTTT.

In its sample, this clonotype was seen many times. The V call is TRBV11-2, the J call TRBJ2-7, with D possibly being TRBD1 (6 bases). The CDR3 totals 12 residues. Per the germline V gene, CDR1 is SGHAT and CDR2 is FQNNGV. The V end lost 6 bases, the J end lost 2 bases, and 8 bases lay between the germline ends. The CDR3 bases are TGTGCCAGCAGGGGGGCGGCCTACGAGCAGTACTTC. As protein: CASRGAAYEQYF.

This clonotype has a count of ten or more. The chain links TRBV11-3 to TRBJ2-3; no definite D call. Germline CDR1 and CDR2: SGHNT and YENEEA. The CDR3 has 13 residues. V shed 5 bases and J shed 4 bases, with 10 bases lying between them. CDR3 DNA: TGTGCCAGCAGCCCTGATGGAGCAGATACGCAGTATTTT. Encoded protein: CASSPDGADTQYF. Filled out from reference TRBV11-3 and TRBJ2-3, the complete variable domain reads EAGVVQSPRYKIIEKKQPVAFWCNPISGHNTLYWYLQNLGQGPELLIRYENEEAVDDSQLPKDRFSAERLKGVDSTLKIQPAELGDSAVYLCASSPDGADTQYFGPGTRLTVL.

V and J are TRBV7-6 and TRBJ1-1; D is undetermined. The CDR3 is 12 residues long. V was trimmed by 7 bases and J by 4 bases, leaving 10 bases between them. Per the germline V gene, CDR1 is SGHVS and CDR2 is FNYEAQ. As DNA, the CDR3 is TGTGCCAGCACCAATTTTGGCACTGAAGCTTTCTTT. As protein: CASTNFGTEAFF.

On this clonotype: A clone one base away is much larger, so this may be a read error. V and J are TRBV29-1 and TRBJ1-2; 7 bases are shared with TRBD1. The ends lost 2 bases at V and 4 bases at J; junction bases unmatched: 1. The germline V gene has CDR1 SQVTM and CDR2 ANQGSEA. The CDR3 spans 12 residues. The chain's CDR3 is CSVEQGGYGYTF. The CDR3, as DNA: TGCAGCGTTGAACAGGGGGGCTATGGCTACACCTTC.

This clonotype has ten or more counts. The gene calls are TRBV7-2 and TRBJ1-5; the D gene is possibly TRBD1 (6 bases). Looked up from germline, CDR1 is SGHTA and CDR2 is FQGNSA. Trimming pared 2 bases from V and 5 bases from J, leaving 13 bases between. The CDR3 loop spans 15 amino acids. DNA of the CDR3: TGTGCCAGCAGCTTAACGTGGACAGCTCATCAGCCCCAGCATTTT. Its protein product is CASSLTWTAHQPQHF.

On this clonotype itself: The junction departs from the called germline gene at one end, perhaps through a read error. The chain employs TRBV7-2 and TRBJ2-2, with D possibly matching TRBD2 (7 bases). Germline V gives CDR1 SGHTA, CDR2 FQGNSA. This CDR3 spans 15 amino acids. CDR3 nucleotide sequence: TGTGTCAGCAGACGCTACGCGGGGGCCACCGGGGAGCTGTTTTTT. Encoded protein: CVSRRYAGATGELFF.

The CDR3 DNA reads TGTGCCATCAGCCGAGGACAGGGGGGAAGCTCCTATAATTCACCCCTCCACTTT. Protein product: CAISRGQGGSSYNSPLHF. This sequence joins TRBV10-3 and TRBJ1-6; 10 nucleotides line up with TRBD1. Germline V gene sequence: CDR1 ENHRY, CDR2 SYGVKD. This CDR3 has 18 residues. Losses at the gene ends were 6 bases for V and 0 bases for J; bases not matched to a gene: 8.